These T cell receptor beta chains were read from a single sample in a study of blood T cell repertoires in COVID-19. Libraries were prepared by immunoSEQ multiplex PCR; TCRdb keeps only in-frame clonotypes and omits some of them. The sample contains about 59,000 clones, more than 60% of which appear only once. Specimen: peripheral blood. Receptors originate from a woman aged 50 to 60 with active or convalescent COVID-19. Each CDR3 is given with its conserved first and last residue. Fields, in order: CDR3 protein, CDR3 DNA, J gene, D gene, clone size, CDR3 length, V gene. The D gene is left open where the match is weak. Not all rows give a size; the values are once, few, many and, for expanded clones, a class.

CDR3 protein: CACRAWGHGYTF; CDR3 DNA: TGTGCCTGCCGGGCCTGGGGCCATGGCTACACCTTC; J gene: TRBJ1-2; D gene: NA; clone size: NA; CDR3 length: 12; V gene: TRBV19
CDR3 protein: CASRGAGVNTGELFF; CDR3 DNA: TGCGCCAGCAGGGGGGCAGGAGTGAACACCGGGGAGCTGTTTTTT; J gene: TRBJ2-2; D gene: NA; clone size: once; CDR3 length: 15; V gene: TRBV5-1
CDR3 protein: CATTGGTGGGEQFF; CDR3 DNA: TGTGCCACCACTGGGGGCACGGGGGGAGGTGAGCAGTTCTTC; J gene: TRBJ2-1; D gene: NA; clone size: NA; CDR3 length: 14; V gene: TRBV24-1
CDR3 protein: CASSIQGANTGELFF; CDR3 DNA: TGTGCCAGTAGTATACAGGGGGCGAACACCGGGGAGCTGTTTTTT; J gene: TRBJ2-2; D gene: TRBD1; clone size: few; CDR3 length: 15; V gene: TRBV19
CDR3 protein: CASSGTGDSYEQYF; CDR3 DNA: TGTGCCAGCTCGGGGACAGGGGACTCCTACGAGCAGTACTTC; J gene: TRBJ2-7; D gene: TRBD1; clone size: NA; CDR3 length: 14; V gene: TRBV18
CDR3 protein: CASSAQGMNTEAFF; CDR3 DNA: TGTGCCAGCAGCGCCCAGGGCATGAACACTGAAGCTTTCTTT; J gene: TRBJ1-1; D gene: NA; clone size: NA; CDR3 length: 14; V gene: TRBV7-9
CDR3 protein: CASSEALGNSYEQYF; CDR3 DNA: TGTGCCAGCAGTGAAGCGCTGGGCAACTCCTACGAGCAGTACTTC; J gene: TRBJ2-7; D gene: NA; clone size: few; CDR3 length: 15; V gene: TRBV2
CDR3 protein: CASSRHPFGTGAYEQYF; CDR3 DNA: TGTGCCAGCAGCCGCCATCCCTTCGGGACAGGGGCCTACGAGCAGTACTTC; J gene: TRBJ2-7; D gene: TRBD1; clone size: NA; CDR3 length: 17; V gene: TRBV3-1/TRBV3-2
CDR3 protein: CASSLTPGQGDNGYTF; CDR3 DNA: TGTGCCAGCAGCTTGACTCCGGGACAGGGGGATAATGGCTACACCTTC; J gene: TRBJ1-2; D gene: TRBD1; clone size: NA; CDR3 length: 16; V gene: TRBV11-2
CDR3 protein: CASSLKRDQPQHF; CDR3 DNA: TGTGCCAGCAGCCTCAAGAGAGATCAGCCCCAGCATTTT; J gene: TRBJ1-5; D gene: NA; clone size: few; CDR3 length: 13; V gene: TRBV2
CDR3 protein: CASSVLPGVTYEQYF; CDR3 DNA: TGTGCCAGCAGCGTACTCCCGGGAGTGACCTACGAGCAGTACTTC; J gene: TRBJ2-7; D gene: NA; clone size: NA; CDR3 length: 15; V gene: TRBV9
CDR3 protein: CASSFITGGSGANVLTF; CDR3 DNA: TGCGCCAGCAGCTTCATAACAGGGGGCTCTGGGGCCAACGTCCTGACTTTC; J gene: TRBJ2-6; D gene: TRBD1; clone size: NA; CDR3 length: 17; V gene: TRBV5-1
CDR3 protein: CAISEYRGTSYEQYF; CDR3 DNA: TGTGCCATCAGTGAGTACCGGGGTACCTCCTACGAGCAGTACTTC; J gene: TRBJ2-7; D gene: NA; clone size: NA; CDR3 length: 15; V gene: TRBV10-3
CDR3 protein: CASSPRQGIYNEQFF; CDR3 DNA: TGTGCCAGCTCACCACGACAGGGGATCTACAATGAGCAGTTCTTC; J gene: TRBJ2-1; D gene: TRBD1; clone size: NA; CDR3 length: 15; V gene: TRBV18
CDR3 protein: CASSSTRDSSGEQFF; CDR3 DNA: TGTGCCAGCAGTTCAACCAGGGACAGTTCAGGGGAGCAGTTCTTC; J gene: TRBJ2-1; D gene: TRBD1; clone size: few; CDR3 length: 15; V gene: TRBV25-1
CDR3 protein: CASSVAPRHGGADTQYF; CDR3 DNA: TGTGCCAGCAGCGTAGCCCCACGACATGGAGGGGCAGATACGCAGTATTTT; J gene: TRBJ2-3; D gene: NA; clone size: NA; CDR3 length: 17; V gene: TRBV9
CDR3 protein: CALGVAGVGETQYF; CDR3 DNA: TGTGCCTTGGGGGTAGCGGGAGTGGGGGAGACCCAGTACTTC; J gene: TRBJ2-5; D gene: TRBD2; clone size: few; CDR3 length: 14; V gene: TRBV30
CDR3 protein: CASSSPLLTSGRVNEQFF; CDR3 DNA: TGTGCCAGTAGTAGCCCGCTTTTAACTAGCGGGAGGGTGAATGAGCAGTTCTTC; J gene: TRBJ2-1; D gene: TRBD2; clone size: NA; CDR3 length: 18; V gene: TRBV19
CDR3 protein: CASSDLGTRETQYF; CDR3 DNA: TGTGCCAGCAGTGATTTGGGGACACGAGAGACCCAGTACTTC; J gene: TRBJ2-5; D gene: NA; clone size: NA; CDR3 length: 14; V gene: TRBV6-1
CDR3 protein: CASSLWNREAFF; CDR3 DNA: TGTGCCAGCAGTTTATGGAACAGGGAAGCTTTCTTT; J gene: TRBJ1-1; D gene: NA; clone size: NA; CDR3 length: 12; V gene: TRBV28
CDR3 protein: CASSLLFGGPSSYEQYF; CDR3 DNA: TGCGCCAGCAGCTTGTTATTCGGGGGGCCGAGCTCCTACGAGCAGTACTTC; J gene: TRBJ2-7; D gene: NA; clone size: NA; CDR3 length: 17; V gene: TRBV5-1
CDR3 protein: CATSRGQGQGYGYTF; CDR3 DNA: TGTGCCACCAGCAGGGGACAGGGACAAGGCTATGGCTACACCTTC; J gene: TRBJ1-2; D gene: TRBD1; clone size: NA; CDR3 length: 15; V gene: TRBV15
CDR3 protein: CAISQGGGSNTEAFF; CDR3 DNA: TGTGCCATCAGTCAAGGGGGGGGGTCGAACACTGAAGCTTTCTTT; J gene: TRBJ1-1; D gene: NA; clone size: NA; CDR3 length: 15; V gene: TRBV10-3
CDR3 protein: CASSSTGTGGSYNEQFF; CDR3 DNA: TGTGCCAGCAGTTCCACCGGGACAGGGGGTTCCTACAATGAGCAGTTCTTC; J gene: TRBJ2-1; D gene: TRBD1; clone size: few; CDR3 length: 17; V gene: TRBV27
CDR3 protein: CASSPSGTVNGANVLTF; CDR3 DNA: TGCGCCAGCAGCCCCTCAGGGACAGTGAACGGGGCCAACGTCCTGACTTTC; J gene: TRBJ2-6; D gene: TRBD1; clone size: NA; CDR3 length: 17; V gene: TRBV5-1
CDR3 protein: CASSLEGTLGGTQYF; CDR3 DNA: TGTGCCAGCAGCTTAGAAGGGACCCTGGGAGGAACCCAGTACTTC; J gene: TRBJ2-5; D gene: NA; clone size: NA; CDR3 length: 15; V gene: TRBV7-9
CDR3 protein: CASSQETGKYSNQPQHF; CDR3 DNA: TGCGCCAGCAGCCAAGAAACAGGGAAATATAGCAATCAGCCCCAGCATTTT; J gene: TRBJ1-5; D gene: NA; clone size: few; CDR3 length: 17; V gene: TRBV4-1
CDR3 protein: CASSRAGTGGSPLHF; CDR3 DNA: TGTGCCAGTAGTAGAGCCGGGACAGGGGGTTCACCCCTCCACTTT; J gene: TRBJ1-6; D gene: TRBD1; clone size: few; CDR3 length: 15; V gene: TRBV19
CDR3 protein: CAISEAGSGNTIYF; CDR3 DNA: TGTGCCATCAGTGAGGCCGGTTCTGGAAACACCATATATTTT; J gene: TRBJ1-3; D gene: NA; clone size: NA; CDR3 length: 14; V gene: TRBV10-3
CDR3 protein: CASSQTSLAVGYEQYF; CDR3 DNA: TGTGCCAGCAGCCAGACCTCACTAGCGGTGGGCTACGAGCAGTACTTC; J gene: TRBJ2-7; D gene: TRBD2; clone size: NA; CDR3 length: 16; V gene: TRBV7-9
CDR3 protein: CASSIFTDTEAFF; CDR3 DNA: TGTGCCAGTAGTATTTTTACGGACACTGAAGCTTTCTTT; J gene: TRBJ1-1; D gene: NA; clone size: NA; CDR3 length: 13; V gene: TRBV19
CDR3 protein: CASSLLSIPTGELFF; CDR3 DNA: TGTGCCAGCAGTTTATTGTCCATTCCCACCGGGGAGCTGTTTTTT; J gene: TRBJ2-2; D gene: NA; clone size: NA; CDR3 length: 15; V gene: TRBV28
CDR3 protein: CASSPLQSAGEQYF; CDR3 DNA: TGTGCCAGCAGTCCCCTTCAGTCCGCGGGGGAGCAGTACTTC; J gene: TRBJ2-7; D gene: NA; clone size: NA; CDR3 length: 14; V gene: TRBV27
CDR3 protein: CASSERLAGIDTQYF; CDR3 DNA: TGTGCCAGCAGTGAACGGCTAGCGGGAATAGATACGCAGTATTTT; J gene: TRBJ2-3; D gene: TRBD2; clone size: few; CDR3 length: 15; V gene: TRBV2
CDR3 protein: CASRPYSYNEQFF; CDR3 DNA: TGTGCCAGCAGACCTTACTCCTACAATGAGCAGTTCTTC; J gene: TRBJ2-1; D gene: NA; clone size: NA; CDR3 length: 13; V gene: TRBV6-2/TRBV6-3
CDR3 protein: CASSLRGLAGGPSYEQYF; CDR3 DNA: TGTGCCAGCAGCTTGAGGGGACTAGCGGGAGGTCCTTCCTACGAGCAGTACTTC; J gene: TRBJ2-7; D gene: TRBD2; clone size: NA; CDR3 length: 18; V gene: TRBV7-2
CDR3 protein: CASSQQTGDVWNTEAFF; CDR3 DNA: TGCGCCAGCAGTCAACAGACAGGGGATGTATGGAACACTGAAGCTTTCTTT; J gene: TRBJ1-1; D gene: TRBD1; clone size: NA; CDR3 length: 17; V gene: TRBV23-1
CDR3 protein: CASSPDEQYF; CDR3 DNA: TGTGCCAGCAGCCCCGACGAGCAGTACTTC; J gene: TRBJ2-7; D gene: NA; clone size: NA; CDR3 length: 10; V gene: TRBV11-2
CDR3 protein: CASSVNQETQYF; CDR3 DNA: TGTGCCAGCAGCGTAAACCAGGAGACCCAGTACTTC; J gene: TRBJ2-5; D gene: NA; clone size: once; CDR3 length: 12; V gene: TRBV7-9
CDR3 protein: CASSLIFGQGATGYTF; CDR3 DNA: TGTGCCAGCAGCTTAATTTTCGGGCAGGGGGCAACTGGCTACACCTTC; J gene: TRBJ1-2; D gene: TRBD1; clone size: once; CDR3 length: 16; V gene: TRBV7-2